This T cell receptor beta chain was documented in a study of chemoradiotherapy in HPV16-positive cancers. Study-wide results and caveats: HPV-specific T cells were functionally defined from only a couple of HPV16-positive patients. HPV-responsive T-cell expansion during chemoradiotherapy was linked to improved recurrence-free survival in HPV16-positive patients.

Sequencing was performed with immunoSEQ multiplex PCR; in TCRdb, only in-frame clones are kept and a portion is missing. The table lists some 19,000 clones, approximately 80% of them singletons. This CDR3 spans 16 amino acids. Trimming took 3 bases from V and 1 from J; bases not matched to a gene: 6. Germline V gene lookup returns CDR1 SGHDT and CDR2 YYEEEE. About this clone: Its target is unknown.

Source: blood, taken from a patient who underwent chemoradiotherapy. V and J are TRBV5-6 and TRBJ2-3; 9 positions match TRBD2. This TCR came from a human donor with HPV-associated anogenital cancer. CDR3: CASSSTGTSRTDTQYF. As DNA, the CDR3 is TGTGCCAGCAGCTCAACCGGGACTAGCCGCACAGATACGCAGTATTTT.